Given below is one T cell receptor beta chain in context. Antigen: not known. Each donor (without exception) was a healthy Caucasian. The CDR3 length is 14 residues. Germline CDR1 LGHDT, CDR2 YNNKEL (reference sequence). This entry belongs to a study of identical twins. Study results and caveats: Insertions ran lower in abundant cord blood beta clonotypes, though not in memory repertoires.

TCRdb called the 5' RACE reads again in MiXCR, with one record for every CDR3 protein. The top ten clones hold approximately 0.29% of a sample with 1.5 million to 2 million distinct CDR3 sequences, about 31% of them seen once. The sequence came from a newborn girl in good health. The material sequenced was cord blood. The gene calls are TRBV3-1 and TRBJ2-4; no clear D gene. The J call could be wrong; TRBJ2-7 is a better fit for the DNA end. The CDR3 DNA is TGTGCCAGCAGCCGTCGCTCTATAGCCCACGAGCAGTACTTC. Its translation: CASSRRSIAHEQYF.